The 12 T cell receptor beta chains below come from one sample, sequenced in a study of T cell clones after liver transplantation. Sequenced by immunoSEQ multiplex PCR; TCRdb stores in-frame clones only, minus some. The profile shows 77,000 or so clones, roughly 80% of them singletons. The sequences come from CD4+ T cells from blood, collected 12 months after liver transplant. These receptors all come from a human patient who received a liver transplant. The graft donor may have contributed some T cells.

The chain links TRBV10-3 to TRBJ2-7; the match to TRBD1 covers 9 bases. This CDR3 contains 15 residues. The germline CDR1 and CDR2 sequences are ENHRY and SYGVKD. Trimming cost V 6 bases and J 0 bases; bases outside gene matches: 6. CDR3 sequence (DNA): TGTGCCATCAGGGGGGACAGGGCATCCTCCTACGAGCAGTACTTC. Translation gives CAIRGDRASSYEQYF.

This chain links TRBV7-9 with TRBJ2-1; weak D call: TRBD2 (6 bases). This CDR3 spans 15 amino acids. V lost 7 bases to trimming and J lost 1 base, with 14 bases between them. Looked up from germline, CDR1 is SEHNR and CDR2 is FQNEAQ (reference sequence). The CDR3 loop is CASIPTGGSYNEQFF. DNA for the CDR3: TGTGCCAGCATCCCCACCGGGGGTTCCTACAATGAGCAGTTCTTC.

This clone was recorded once. The rearrangement links TRBV19 to TRBJ2-7; unclear D gene. The germline V and J ends were trimmed by 8 bases and 3 bases, with 17 bases remaining between them. The CDR3 has 14 amino acids. Germline-derived CDR1 and CDR2 are LNHDA and SQIVND (reference sequence). CDR3 nucleotide sequence: TGTGCCAGTGCCCCTAGACCTGGAAGCTACGAGCAGTACTTC. Amino acids: CASAPRPGSYEQYF.

This clone has a single count. This chain uses TRBV11-3 with TRBJ2-1; TRBD1 is a possible D gene (5 bases). The germline V and J ends were trimmed by 3 bases and 10 bases, with 10 bases remaining between them. Germline CDR1 and CDR2: SGHNT and YENEEA. The CDR3 is 12 amino acids. The CDR3 is CASSFNSGEQFF. CDR3 sequence (DNA): TGTGCCAGCAGCTTCAATTCAGGGGAGCAGTTCTTC.

This rearrangement joins TRBV2 to TRBJ2-3, with 10 bases matching TRBD1. The V gene's germline CDR1 is SNHLY and CDR2 FYNNEI. This CDR3 is built from 14 residues. V was clipped by 7 bases and J by 5 bases; unmatched bases: 6. CDR3 DNA: TGTGCCAGCACTCCTGGGACAGGGGAAGATACGCAGTATTTT. Translating it yields CASTPGTGEDTQYF.

The rearrangement links TRBV5-5 to TRBJ2-7; D gene unclear. Trimming shortened V by 4 bases and J by 1 base, and 12 bases separated the two germline ends. Germline V lookup: CDR1 SGHKS, CDR2 YYEKEE (reference sequence). The CDR3 loop spans 14 amino acids. The CDR3 DNA reads as TGTGCCAGCAGCCCGTACAACAGATCCTACGAGCAGTACTTC. Translated, it gives CASSPYNRSYEQYF.

The genes are TRBV5-1 and TRBJ2-1; a possible D gene is TRBD2 (5 bases). From germline, CDR1 is SGHRS and CDR2 YFSETQ. The germline V and J ends were trimmed by 0 bases and 7 bases, with 11 bases remaining between them. The CDR3 totals 14 residues. The CDR3 DNA is TGCGCCAGCAGCTTGGAACTAGTAAAGAATGAGCAGTTCTTC. It is translated as CASSLELVKNEQFF.

The chain is built from TRBV5-1 and TRBJ2-5; maybe TRBD2 (5 bases). Trimming cost V 0 bases and J 3 bases, with 9 bases left between them. CDR1 is SGHRS, CDR2 YFSETQ, per germline. CDR3 length: 14 residues. The CDR3 here is CASSLVGSEETQYF. The CDR3 DNA is TGCGCCAGCAGCTTGGTGGGTAGCGAAGAGACCCAGTACTTC.

There are a few counts of this clone. This sequence joins TRBV2 and TRBJ1-5; D is uncertain. The CDR3 length is 16 residues. The V gene's germline CDR1 is SNHLY and CDR2 FYNNEI. Trimming removed 6 bases from V and 2 bases from J, with 17 bases in between. CDR3 amino acids: CASRAEPTLGNQPQHF. DNA of the CDR3: TGTGCCAGCAGGGCAGAACCGACTTTGGGCAATCAGCCCCAGCATTTT.

The chain joins TRBV6-5 to TRBJ2-5; perhaps TRBD1 as D (6 bases). The CDR3 totals 14 residues. Trimming left V 8 bases short and J 5 bases short, with 18 bases between. Germline V gene sequence: CDR1 MNHEY, CDR2 SVGAGI. The CDR3 here is CASGQSGVVETQYF. Here the CDR3 DNA reads TGTGCCAGCGGACAATCAGGGGTGGTGGAGACCCAGTACTTC.

The chain links TRBV13 to TRBJ2-7; 8 nucleotides line up with TRBD1. The CDR3 consists of 14 residues. Germline V gene sequence: CDR1 PRHDT, CDR2 FYEKMQ (reference sequence). The ends lost 6 bases at V and 4 bases at J; junction bases unmatched: 8. CDR3 DNA sequence: TGTGCCAGCAGAACAGGGGGACAGTCTTACGAGCAGTACTTC. Translated: CASRTGGQSYEQYF.

This clone was counted only a few times. The DNA for the CDR3 is TGTGCCAGCAGTCCCAGGGGGGCTGGGTTCTATAGCAATCAGCCCCAGCATTTT. It encodes CASSPRGAGFYSNQPQHF. The chain employs TRBV27 and TRBJ1-5, with 7 bases fitting TRBD1. The J segment lost 0 bases and the V segment lost 5 bases, leaving 13 bases of the junction unmatched. The CDR3 length is 18 residues. Germline assignment: CDR1 MNHEY and CDR2 SMNVEV (reference sequence).